This T cell receptor (beta chain) came from a study of regulatory T cells in long-lasting Graves disease. Both iRepertoire HTBI primers and Arm-PCR of CDR3 regions were used to build the TCR beta libraries. MiXCR, run by TCRdb on the multiplex PCR reads, gives a single entry per CDR3 protein. The sample has 400,000 to 500,000 distinct CDR3 sequences, 14% seen once. This clonotype was counted between two and nine times. Stated time point: newly diagnosed GD, antithyroid drugs for less than 3 months. Scientists built the TCR library using RNA that was extracted from PBMCs. The sample was also reused in another study, on T cells in Graves' hyperthyroidism and ophthalmopathy. From that report: HTBI primers were employed in a first-round RT-PCR of the TCR CDR3. Most clonotypes expanded in thyroid above 0.001 were likewise present in blood.

This TCR came from a woman aged 50 to 60 with Graves disease. This material consisted of peripheral blood mononuclear cells (PBMCs), taken at new diagnosis, from a patient treated with antithyroid drugs.

The CDR3 DNA follows: TGTGCCAGCTCACCGGACAGGGGGCTCGAAAAACTGTTTTTT. Its protein product is CASSPDRGLEKLFF. The chain joins TRBV18 to TRBJ1-4; 11 bases line up with TRBD1. V lost 3 bases to trimming and J lost 8 bases; unmatched junction nucleotides: 2. Germline V CDR1 and CDR2: KGHSH, LQKENI. This CDR3 has 14 residues.